Detailed here is one T cell receptor (beta chain). TCRdb's table, derived via immunoSEQ multiplex PCR, lists solely in-frame clones and lacks some. The sample comprises about 93,000 clones, almost 95% of which are singletons, and approximately 2.2% rests with the top ten. Trimming left V 6 bases short and J 0 bases short, with 11 bases between. Looked up from germline, CDR1 is LNHDA and CDR2 is SQIVND (reference sequence). This CDR3 spans 15 amino acids. The data belong to a study of T cell changes during pregnancy in multiple sclerosis. Material: peripheral blood, obtained after pregnancy. The sequence came from a female donor with multiple sclerosis, enrolled in a pregnancy study. The chain recombines TRBV19 with TRBJ1-4, with unresolved D. The CDR3 nucleotides are TGTGCCAGTAGCTCTACTGAGGCAACTAATGAAAAACTGTTTTTT. It codes for CASSSTEATNEKLFF.